This T cell receptor beta chain was captured by sequencing in a study of blood T cell repertoires in COVID-19. Data came from immunoSEQ multiplex PCR; TCRdb stores just in-frame clones and leaves some out. This table holds 250,000 to 400,000 clones, roughly 90% found once. Germline V gene data show CDR1 as MDHEN and CDR2 as SYDVKM. The CDR3 loop spans 13 amino acids. V was pared by 7 bases and J by 4 bases, with 5 bases of the junction left unmatched. This chain joins TRBV28 and TRBJ2-7; TRBD1 agrees at 9 bases. Sequenced: peripheral blood. The receptor was isolated from a young woman with COVID-19, enrolled during active disease. This chain's CDR3 is CASKGQGFYEQYF. CDR3 nucleotide sequence: TGTGCCAGCAAAGGACAGGGGTTTTACGAGCAGTACTTC.